A single sample is the source of the 29 T cell receptor beta chains below, sequenced in a study of T cell changes during pregnancy in multiple sclerosis. Clones were sequenced by immunoSEQ multiplex PCR, and TCRdb holds only the in-frame ones, with some missing. The data contain about 110,000 clones, less than 95% of them singletons. The sample in question was peripheral blood, obtained in the third trimester of pregnancy. Every receptor here comes from a female donor in good health, enrolled as a control in a pregnancy study.

The chain employs TRBV14 and TRBJ2-7; 10 bases fit TRBD2. From germline, CDR1 is SGHDN and CDR2 FVKESK. There are 15 residues in the CDR3. J gave up 4 bases and V 4 bases, and 7 bases lay outside the gene matches. The DNA for the CDR3 is TGTGCCAGCAGCCGAAGTGGACTAGCGGATTACGAGCAGTACTTC. Encoded protein: CASSRSGLADYEQYF. The full variable domain, its missing parts supplied by reference TRBV14 and TRBJ2-7, is EAGVTQFPSHSVIEKGQTVTLRCDPISGHDNLYWYRRVMGKEIKFLLHFVKESKQDESGMPNNRFLAERTGGTYSTLKVQPAELEDSGVYFCASSRSGLADYEQYFGPGTRLTVT.

The genes are TRBV20-1 and TRBJ2-5; maybe TRBD2 (5 bases). V was trimmed by 3 bases and J by 5 bases, leaving 7 bases between them. CDR3 size: 11 residues. Germline V lookup: CDR1 DFQATT, CDR2 SNEGSKA (reference sequence). The CDR3 reads CSARERETQYF. In nucleotides, the CDR3 is TGCAGTGCTAGGGAGCGGGAGACCCAGTACTTC.

CDR3 DNA sequence: TGTGCCAGCAACCCGGCCGGGACAGGGGGTGGGAAGTACTTC. Amino acid sequence: CASNPAGTGGGKYF. V and J are TRBV7-9 and TRBJ2-7; 11 bases line up with TRBD1. Germline V lookup: CDR1 SEHNR, CDR2 FQNEAQ (reference sequence). Trimming cost V 7 bases and J 11 bases; bases outside gene matches: 13. This CDR3 comprises 14 residues.

A few counts support this clone. The rearrangement uses TRBV6-5 and TRBJ1-6, with 9 bases matching TRBD1. This CDR3 contains 14 residues. Germline lookup yields CDR1 MNHEY and CDR2 SVGAGI. The trim removed 6 bases at V and 8 bases at J, leaving 5 bases unmatched. The chain's CDR3 is CASRFTGGYSPLHF. Written as DNA, the CDR3 is TGTGCCAGCAGATTCACAGGGGGCTATTCACCCCTCCACTTT.

This clone came up once. The V and J genes are TRBV4-2 and TRBJ2-7; 7 nucleotides agree with TRBD1. The germline V gene has CDR1 LGHNA and CDR2 YNFKEQ. J was trimmed by 3 bases and V by 0 bases; bases with no gene match: 5. CDR3 length equals 15 residues. As DNA, the CDR3 is TGTGCCAGCAGCCAAGACTCCAGGGGGAGCTACGAGCAGTACTTC. Its protein product is CASSQDSRGSYEQYF.

The chain couples TRBV7-2 to TRBJ1-1; no reliable D call. This CDR3 is 15 amino acids long. The germline V gene encodes CDR1 SGHTA and CDR2 FQGNSA. V was cut by 1 base and J by 2 bases, with 11 bases left in between. The DNA for the CDR3 is TGTGCCAGCAGCTTAGAACCGTGGGCCAACACTGAAGCTTTCTTT. Translation gives CASSLEPWANTEAFF.

This chain links TRBV5-4 with TRBJ2-5; 7 nucleotides line up with TRBD2. Germline CDR1 and CDR2: SGHNT and YYREEE (reference sequence). The CDR3 spans 15 residues. V gave up 4 bases and J gave up 4 bases; unmatched junction bases: 10. The CDR3, as DNA: TGTGCCAGCAGCCGGGAGGCTAGCGAAGGAGAGACCCAGTACTTC. It encodes CASSREASEGETQYF. Supplemented by reference TRBV5-4 and TRBJ2-5, the full variable domain reads ETGVTQSPTHLIKTRGQQVTLRCSSQSGHNTVSWYQQALGQGPQFIFQYYREEENGRGNFPPRFSGLQFPNYSSELNVNALELDDSALYLCASSREASEGETQYFGPGTRLLVL.

The chain recombines TRBV4-3 with TRBJ1-2; D perhaps matches TRBD1 (5 bases). The CDR3 loop spans 15 amino acids. CDR1 is LGHNA, CDR2 YSLEER, per germline. Deletions cut 5 bases from V and 4 bases from J, with 17 bases between. As DNA, the CDR3 is TGCGCCAGCAGCACCCGGGGCCGGGAGGGCTATGGCTACACCTTC. Protein sequence: CASSTRGREGYGYTF.

The chain links TRBV4-1 to TRBJ2-2; 12 nucleotides line up with TRBD2. CDR1 is MGHRA, CDR2 YSYEKL, per germline. The V segment lost 4 bases and the J segment 8 bases; nucleotides outside the gene matches: 5. The CDR3 contains 15 residues. CDR3: CASSLGLAGTGELFF. For the CDR3, the DNA is TGCGCCAGCAGCCTGGGACTAGCGGGTACTGGGGAGCTGTTTTTT.

This chain connects TRBV7-9 to TRBJ2-1; 9 nucleotides line up with TRBD2. The CDR3 runs 14 residues. The germline gives CDR1 SEHNR, CDR2 FQNEAQ (reference sequence). Trimming took 5 bases from V and 9 from J; bases not matched to a gene: 8. CDR3 region: CASSPSGGLSEQFF. The DNA of the CDR3 is TGTGCCAGCAGCCCGAGCGGGGGGCTGAGTGAGCAGTTCTTC.

CDR3 sequence reads: CASSFGVGGAYNEQFF. CDR3 in DNA: TGTGCCAGCAGTTTTGGCGTGGGGGGGGCCTACAATGAGCAGTTCTTC. This chain uses TRBV6-5 with TRBJ2-1; 7 nucleotides align to TRBD2. The CDR3 consists of 16 residues. From germline, CDR1 is MNHEY and CDR2 SVGAGI. Trimming took 4 bases from V and 2 from J; bases not matched to a gene: 8.

The V gene is TRBV19, the J gene TRBJ1-3; possibly TRBD1 for D (5 bases). CDR1 LNHDA and CDR2 SQIVND come from the germline V gene (reference sequence). The length of the CDR3 is 16 residues. Trimming shortened V by 3 bases and J by 0 bases, and 12 bases separated the two germline ends. CDR3 nucleotide sequence: TGTGCCAGTAGTATTCCCCGGGGGGGCTCTGGAAACACCATATATTTT. It is translated as CASSIPRGGSGNTIYF.

J is TRBJ2-7 and V is TRBV9; D ambiguous. This CDR3 is 13 amino acids long. V gave up 5 bases and J gave up 7 bases, with 16 bases separating them. In germline, CDR1 is SGDLS, CDR2 YYNGEE. The CDR3 protein is CASSGPGRTEQYF. CDR3 DNA: TGTGCCAGCAGTGGTCCTGGCAGAACGGAGCAGTACTTC.

The gene calls are TRBV29-1 and TRBJ1-1; a weak D match, TRBD1 (6 bases). Germline lookup yields CDR1 SQVTM and CDR2 ANQGSEA. Between the trimmed V and J ends, which lost 1 base and 4 bases, there was a span of 10 bases. This CDR3 is 13 amino acids long. CDR3 in amino acids: CSVEVQGGTEAFF. CDR3 DNA: TGCAGCGTTGAAGTCCAAGGGGGCACTGAAGCTTTCTTT.

This chain connects TRBV15 to TRBJ2-5, with 8 bases lining up with TRBD2. Unmatched junction bases numbered 4, after V lost 3 bases and J lost 1 base. This CDR3 has 15 amino acids. The V gene's germline CDR1 is LNHNV and CDR2 YYDKDF (reference sequence). This CDR3 is CATSRLSGVQETQYF. CDR3 sequence (DNA): TGTGCCACCAGCAGGCTTAGCGGGGTCCAAGAGACCCAGTACTTC. Using reference TRBV15 and TRBJ2-5 for the parts outside the CDR3, the full variable domain is DAMVIQNPRYQVTQFGKPVTLSCSQTLNHNVMYWYQQKSSQAPKLLFHYYDKDFNNEADTPDNFQSRRPNTSFCFLDIRSPGLGDTAMYLCATSRLSGVQETQYFGPGTRLLVL.

The chain recombines TRBV5-1 with TRBJ1-1; D remains ambiguous. This CDR3 has 12 residues. The germline V gene has CDR1 SGHRS and CDR2 YFSETQ. The V gene lost 4 bases and the J gene lost 1 base, with 5 bases spanning the gap. For the CDR3, the DNA is TGCGCCAGCAGCCGCGGGAACACTGAAGCTTTCTTT. Protein product: CASSRGNTEAFF. Based on the CDR3 plus reference TRBV5-1 and TRBJ1-1, the full variable domain is KAGVTQTPRYLIKTRGQQVTLSCSPISGHRSVSWYQQTPGQGLQFLFEYFSETQRNKGNFPGRFSGRQFSNSRSEMNVSTLELGDSALYLCASSRGNTEAFFGQGTRLTVV.

This clone appeared a single time. This chain connects TRBV7-9 to TRBJ1-5, with 10 bases fitting TRBD1. The CDR3 extends over 16 amino acids. V shed 1 base and J 7 bases; nucleotides not matched to a gene: 7. Germline CDR1 SEHNR, CDR2 FQNEAQ (reference sequence). CDR3 bases: TGTGCCAGCAGCTTAGGGGGACAGGGGTTTGAACAGCCCCAGCATTTT. This gives the protein CASSLGGQGFEQPQHF. Looking up the rest from reference TRBV7-9 and TRBJ1-5 gives the full variable domain: DTGVSQNPRHKITKRGQNVTFRCDPISEHNRLYWYRQTLGQGPEFLTYFQNEAQLEKSRLLSDRFSAERPKGSFSTLEIQRTEQGDSAMYLCASSLGGQGFEQPQHFGDGTRLSIL.

Concerning this clone itself: The identical CDR3 is also encoded by other nucleotide sequences in the sample. This chain connects TRBV5-6 to TRBJ1-1; D is ambiguous. The CDR3 spans 13 residues. V was clipped by 0 bases and J by 1 base, with 4 bases between them. CDR1 is SGHDT, CDR2 YYEEEE, per germline. CDR3 residues: CASSLAGNTEAFF. As DNA, the CDR3 is TGTGCCAGCAGCTTGGCGGGGAACACTGAAGCTTTCTTT. Full variable domain (outside the CDR3, taken from reference TRBV5-6 and TRBJ1-1): DAGVTQSPTHLIKTRGQQVTLRCSPKSGHDTVSWYQQALGQGPQFIFQYYEEEERQRGNFPDRFSGHQFPNYSSELNVNALLLGDSALYLCASSLAGNTEAFFGQGTRLTVV.

This sequence joins TRBV7-9 and TRBJ2-2; 13 bases are a match to TRBD2. Germline assignment: CDR1 SEHNR and CDR2 FQNEAQ (reference sequence). The CDR3 loop spans 17 amino acids. Germline trimming cut 5 bases from V and 4 bases from J; bases unmatched to any gene: 7. The CDR3 is CASSAGLAGDRTGELFF. The CDR3 DNA reads as TGTGCCAGCAGCGCAGGACTAGCGGGGGATCGCACCGGGGAGCTGTTTTTT.

V usage is TRBV4-2 and J usage is TRBJ2-5; TRBD2 aligns across 8 bases. The CDR3 spans 16 residues. Trimming cost V 0 bases and J 1 base; bases outside gene matches: 4. CDR1 is LGHNA, CDR2 YNFKEQ, per germline. The CDR3 spells CASSQEAGAIQETQYF. The CDR3 DNA sequence: TGTGCCAGCAGCCAAGAAGCGGGGGCGATCCAAGAGACCCAGTACTTC.

The J gene is TRBJ2-1, the V gene TRBV11-3; 8 positions match TRBD1. V lost 5 bases to trimming and J lost 7 bases; unmatched junction nucleotides: 7. Germline V lookup: CDR1 SGHNT, CDR2 YENEEA. This CDR3 region has 14 residues. The CDR3 DNA follows: TGTGCCAGCAGCCTCCCCCAGGGGGCTAATGAGCAGTTCTTC. The encoded protein is CASSLPQGANEQFF.

This chain connects TRBV7-9 to TRBJ2-2; tentative D call: TRBD2 (5 bases). The CDR3 sequence is 12 residues long. Germline assignment: CDR1 SEHNR and CDR2 FQNEAQ (reference sequence). V was cut by 5 bases and J by 8 bases, with 9 bases left in between. This chain's CDR3 is CASSPGVGELFF. CDR3 coding DNA: TGTGCCAGCAGCCCCGGGGTGGGGGAGCTGTTTTTT.

The chain recombines TRBV30 with TRBJ2-7; TRBD1 matches at 7 bases. Germline loops: CDR1 GTSNPN, CDR2 SVGIG (reference sequence). This CDR3 is 15 amino acids long. Unmatched junction bases numbered 9, after V lost 0 bases and J lost 4 bases. CDR3 residues: CAWSVSSGGGYEQYF. In DNA, the CDR3 is TGTGCCTGGAGTGTATCGTCAGGGGGTGGGTACGAGCAGTACTTC.

This chain connects TRBV7-6 to TRBJ2-7; 9 nucleotides align to TRBD2. Germline CDR1 is SGHVS and CDR2 is FNYEAQ. The CDR3 covers 15 residues. Trimming took 5 bases from V and 2 from J; bases not matched to a gene: 7. CDR3 residues: CASSPLAGAAYEQYF. CDR3 nucleotide sequence: TGTGCCAGCAGCCCCTTAGCGGGGGCCGCCTACGAGCAGTACTTC.

The rearrangement links TRBV18 to TRBJ2-3, with 11 nucleotides matching TRBD2. The CDR3 contains 19 residues. With 7 bases clipped from V and 5 bases from J, the junction kept 20 bases outside the gene matches. Germline V gives CDR1 KGHSH, CDR2 LQKENI. This CDR3 is CASFTTIRASGGIGDTQYF. The DNA for the CDR3 is TGTGCCAGCTTCACCACTATTCGGGCTAGCGGGGGGATCGGAGATACGCAGTATTTT.

The chain joins TRBV19 to TRBJ2-5; perhaps TRBD2 as D (5 bases). This CDR3 comprises 13 residues. Germline CDR1 and CDR2: LNHDA and SQIVND (reference sequence). Trimming cost V 1 base and J 3 bases, with 6 bases left between them. The CDR3 DNA reads TGTGCCAGTAGTATAGCCGGGAAAGAGACCCAGTACTTC. This encodes CASSIAGKETQYF.

The V and J genes are TRBV4-2 and TRBJ1-4; no definite D call. With 3 bases removed from V and 7 bases from J, the gap between germline ends came to 15 bases. The CDR3 has 15 amino acids. Germline V gene data show CDR1 as LGHNA and CDR2 as YNFKEQ. This chain's CDR3 is CASSQGDFGGEKLFF. As DNA, the CDR3 is TGTGCCAGCAGCCAGGGTGATTTCGGCGGTGAAAAACTGTTTTTT.

The chain employs TRBV29-1 and TRBJ2-1; D gene uncertain. Germline-derived CDR1 and CDR2 are SQVTM and ANQGSEA. V was trimmed by 2 bases and J by 9 bases, leaving 11 bases between them. CDR3 length: 12 residues. CDR3 loop: CSVEFRVLEQFF. CDR3 DNA: TGCAGCGTTGAATTTCGAGTTCTTGAGCAGTTCTTC.

This clone was counted once. The gene calls are TRBV30 and TRBJ1-4; no definite D call. CDR1 and CDR2 (germline): GTSNPN, SVGIG (reference sequence). The V gene lost 1 base and the J gene lost 5 bases, with 17 bases spanning the gap. There are 16 residues in the CDR3. This chain's CDR3 is CAWSDDWEIRNEKLFF. CDR3 nucleotide sequence: TGTGCCTGGAGTGATGATTGGGAGATTAGGAATGAAAAACTGTTTTTT.